The rows below give T cell receptor beta chains drawn from one sample of a study of blood T cell repertoires in COVID-19. Generated by immunoSEQ multiplex PCR, the TCRdb table keeps only in-frame clones and is missing some. The sample carries 250,000 to 350,000 clones, around nine tenths recorded once. Sequenced input: PBMCs or T cells enriched from blood (not recorded which). The receptors originated from a woman in her 30s who had recovered from COVID-19. The CDR3 runs from the conserved cysteine through the conserved F or W. A D gene is named only where the DNA matches it firmly. Only part of the rows carry a size: once, few, many, or a class if the clone is expanded.

V: TRBV19; J: TRBJ1-5; size: .; D: .; CDR3: CASSIWRGREPQHF; DNA: TGTGCCAGTAGTATATGGCGCGGGAGGGAGCCCCAGCATTTT
V: TRBV24-1; J: TRBJ2-1; size: .; D: .; CDR3: CATSDLGVTGEQFF; DNA: TGTGCCACCAGTGATTTAGGAGTCACGGGTGAGCAGTTCTTC
V: TRBV5-1; J: TRBJ1-4; size: once; D: .; CDR3: CASSLTTGLEKLFF; DNA: TGCGCCAGCAGCTTGACGACGGGGTTAGAAAAACTGTTTTTT
V: TRBV30; J: TRBJ2-2; size: .; D: .; CDR3: CAWSPNTGELFF; DNA: TGTGCCTGGAGCCCTAACACCGGGGAGCTGTTTTTT
V: TRBV6-5; J: TRBJ1-6; size: .; D: .; CDR3: CASTETIYNSPLHF; DNA: TGTGCCAGCACGGAGACCATCTATAATTCACCCCTCCACTTT
V: TRBV29-1; J: TRBJ2-5; size: .; D: TRBD1; CDR3: CSVILQGIQETQYF; DNA: TGCAGCGTTATCTTACAGGGGATTCAAGAGACCCAGTACTTC
V: TRBV11-2; J: TRBJ2-2; size: .; D: .; CDR3: CASSPRTQPGELFF; DNA: TGTGCCAGCAGCCCCCGGACACAGCCCGGGGAGCTGTTTTTT
V: TRBV30; J: TRBJ2-1; size: .; D: .; CDR3: CAWSGSWSYNEQFF; DNA: TGTGCCTGGAGCGGGAGCTGGTCCTACAATGAGCAGTTCTTC
V: TRBV28; J: TRBJ2-2; size: .; D: TRBD1; CDR3: CASSATDRVHTGELFF; DNA: TGTGCCAGCAGTGCCACCGACAGGGTACACACCGGGGAGCTGTTTTTT
V: TRBV6-2/TRBV6-3; J: TRBJ1-1; size: .; D: .; CDR3: CASSYPGGVASEAFF; DNA: TGTGCCAGCAGTTACCCCGGGGGGGTTGCGTCTGAAGCTTTCTTT
V: TRBV25-1; J: TRBJ2-7; size: .; D: TRBD1; CDR3: CASSEGTGAQYF; DNA: TGTGCCAGCAGTGAGGGGACAGGGGCGCAGTACTTC
V: TRBV6-5; J: TRBJ2-7; size: .; D: TRBD2; CDR3: CASSTGTSDKYEQYF; DNA: TGTGCCAGCAGTACCGGGACTAGCGATAAATACGAGCAGTACTTC
V: TRBV28; J: TRBJ2-7; size: .; D: TRBD1; CDR3: CASSRRIVSGGTYEQYF; DNA: TGTGCCAGCAGTCGAAGAATTGTGTCAGGGGGTACCTACGAGCAGTACTTC
V: TRBV20-1; J: TRBJ2-7; size: .; D: .; CDR3: CSASAGSPSRSYEQYF; DNA: TGCAGTGCTAGTGCCGGGAGCCCCAGCCGCTCCTACGAGCAGTACTTC
V: TRBV4-3; J: TRBJ2-1; size: .; D: .; CDR3: CASSQELELGYEQFF; DNA: TGCGCCAGCAGCCAAGAGTTAGAATTGGGCTATGAGCAGTTCTTC
V: TRBV19; J: TRBJ1-1; size: .; D: .; CDR3: CASSMGIGRFTEAFF; DNA: TGTGCCAGTAGTATGGGCATCGGCCGGTTCACTGAAGCTTTCTTT
V: TRBV27; J: TRBJ1-6; size: few; D: .; CDR3: CASSKTTGQYNSPLHF; DNA: TGTGCCAGCAGCAAGACAACAGGCCAATATAATTCACCCCTCCACTTT
V: TRBV27; J: TRBJ2-1; size: .; D: .; CDR3: CASRGLAYNEQFF; DNA: TGTGCCAGCAGGGGGCTTGCCTACAATGAGCAGTTCTTC
V: TRBV28; J: TRBJ2-1; size: .; D: TRBD1; CDR3: CASSSRDSGNEQFF; DNA: TGTGCCAGCAGTTCACGGGACAGTGGCAATGAGCAGTTCTTC
V: TRBV5-1; J: TRBJ1-2; size: .; D: TRBD1; CDR3: CASSRDSSNYGYTF; DNA: TGCGCCAGCAGCCGGGACAGTAGTAACTATGGCTACACCTTC
V: TRBV11-1; J: TRBJ1-1; size: few; D: TRBD1; CDR3: CASSLRTGSEAFF; DNA: TGTGCCAGCAGCTTACGGACAGGATCCGAAGCTTTCTTT
V: TRBV7-9; J: TRBJ2-4; size: .; D: TRBD1; CDR3: CASSSTLTGSNIQYF; DNA: TGTGCCAGCAGCTCCACTTTGACAGGGTCGAACATTCAGTACTTC
V: TRBV11-2; J: TRBJ2-1; size: .; D: TRBD1; CDR3: CASSLGVGQGANEQFF; DNA: TGTGCCAGCAGCTTAGGGGTAGGGCAGGGGGCGAATGAGCAGTTCTTC
V: TRBV10-3; J: TRBJ2-5; size: few; D: TRBD2; CDR3: CAISEGRGSGRTGETQYF; DNA: TGTGCCATCAGTGAGGGCAGAGGTAGCGGGAGGACCGGAGAGACCCAGTACTTC
V: TRBV28; J: TRBJ1-4; size: .; D: .; CDR3: CASSRATNEKLFF; DNA: TGTGCCAGCAGTAGAGCAACTAATGAAAAACTGTTTTTT
V: TRBV28; J: TRBJ1-6; size: .; D: TRBD1; CDR3: CASNPVTGGFSPYNSPLHF; DNA: TGTGCCAGCAATCCAGTGACAGGGGGTTTTAGTCCCTATAATTCACCCCTCCACTTT
V: TRBV24-1; J: TRBJ2-5; size: .; D: .; CDR3: CATSDWTVNRETQYF; DNA: TGTGCCACCAGTGATTGGACAGTTAATAGGGAGACCCAGTACTTC